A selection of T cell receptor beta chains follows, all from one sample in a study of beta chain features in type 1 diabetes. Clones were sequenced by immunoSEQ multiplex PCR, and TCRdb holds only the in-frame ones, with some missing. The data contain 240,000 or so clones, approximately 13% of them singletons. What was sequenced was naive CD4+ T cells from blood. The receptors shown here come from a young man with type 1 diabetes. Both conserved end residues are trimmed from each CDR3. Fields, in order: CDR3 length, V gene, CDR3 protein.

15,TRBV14,ASSQETAGGYQETQY
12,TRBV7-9,ASVPLGAAYEQY
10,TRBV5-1,ASSLEGGEQY
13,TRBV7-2,ASSLVFGEADTQY
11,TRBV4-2,ASSQGGAGRVF
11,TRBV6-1,ASTLQGIGGYT
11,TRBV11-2,ASSPGSNQPQH
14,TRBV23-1,ASSQASPGPPYEQY
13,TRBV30,AWSGTGGWPDTQY
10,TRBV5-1,ASSPGGTEAF
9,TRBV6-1,ASSLVETQY
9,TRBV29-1,SVSRSYEQY
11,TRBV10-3,AIKASGSYEQY
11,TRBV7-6,ASSLVRGQPQH
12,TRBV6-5,ASGRLPGSEKLF
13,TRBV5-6,ASSLQGAGTDTQY
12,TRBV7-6,ASMSGTNTGELF
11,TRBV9,ASSKSDLVQQF
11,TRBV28,ASSLGGQETQY
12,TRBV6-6,ASTHRGTSYEQY
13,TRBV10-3,AISEVAEGRNEQF
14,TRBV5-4,ASSSPGGGYQETQY
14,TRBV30,AWSPQTGGSNQPQH
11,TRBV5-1,ASSLVIAREQF
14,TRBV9,ASSVATGVGDTEAF
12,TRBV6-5,ASRETGGGGELF